Following are 27 T cell receptor beta chains from one sample sequenced in a study of blood T cell repertoires in COVID-19. The assay was immunoSEQ multiplex PCR, and TCRdb's table has in-frame clones only and misses some. The data hold more than 95,000 clones, with less than 85% observed a single time. Sequenced sample: peripheral blood. All receptors come from a man in his forties or fifties with acute or convalescent COVID-19.

This chain links TRBV13 with TRBJ2-5, with D perhaps matching TRBD2 (6 bases). CDR3 size: 16 residues. V lost 3 bases, J lost 7 bases, and 21 bases lay in between. CDR1 is PRHDT, CDR2 FYEKMQ, per germline (reference sequence). The CDR3 sequence: CASSLQDEIPGGTQYF. For the CDR3, the DNA is TGTGCCAGCAGCTTGCAGGATGAAATTCCCGGGGGGACCCAGTACTTC.

This clone showed up many times. The chain recombines TRBV9 with TRBJ1-2, with D perhaps TRBD1 (5 bases). Germline lookup yields CDR1 SGDLS and CDR2 YYNGEE. The CDR3 has 17 amino acids. Trimming shortened V by 3 bases and J by 4 bases, and 22 bases separated the two germline ends. CDR3 amino acids: CASSAEEGQGNTYGYTF. CDR3 bases: TGTGCCAGCAGCGCCGAGGAGGGGCAGGGTAACACCTATGGCTACACCTTC.

This clone was seen only a few times. The V and J genes are TRBV9 and TRBJ2-5; D is unresolved. V lost 1 base and J lost 5, with 9 bases in between. Looked up from germline, CDR1 is SGDLS and CDR2 is YYNGEE. CDR3 size: 13 residues. CDR3 residues: CASSVRSRETQYF. Written as DNA, the CDR3 is TGTGCCAGCAGCGTAAGGTCCAGGGAGACCCAGTACTTC.

This chain uses TRBV28 with TRBJ2-7; TRBD2 aligns across 9 bases. J gave up 3 bases and V 7 bases, and 7 bases lay outside the gene matches. Germline CDR1 is MDHEN and CDR2 is SYDVKM. CDR3 length: 14 residues. DNA for the CDR3: TGTGCCAGCACCTTCTTAGCGGGAGACTACGAGCAGTACTTC. Translated, it gives CASTFLAGDYEQYF.

The chain uses TRBV29-1 and TRBJ2-5; D is unclear. The CDR3 loop spans 12 amino acids. CDR1 and CDR2 from the germline V gene are SQVTM and ANQGSEA. Trimming shortened V by 7 bases and J by 3 bases, and 12 bases separated the two germline ends. CDR3: CSGVSGEETQYF. CDR3 coding DNA: TGCAGCGGGGTTTCCGGAGAAGAGACCCAGTACTTC. Based on the CDR3 plus reference TRBV29-1 and TRBJ2-5, the full variable domain is SAVISQKPSRDICQRGTSLTIQCQVDSQVTMMFWYRQQPGQSLTLIATANQGSEATYESGFVIDKFPISRPNLTFSTLTVSNMSPEDSSIYLCSGVSGEETQYFGPGTRLLVL.

The chain is built from TRBV7-9 and TRBJ2-1, with 9 bases that match TRBD2. With 5 bases clipped from V and 7 bases from J, the junction kept 12 bases outside the gene matches. The CDR3 consists of 16 residues. CDR1 and CDR2 from the germline V gene are SEHNR and FQNEAQ (reference sequence). The CDR3 protein is CASSPPAGGNVNEQFF. The CDR3 coding sequence is TGTGCCAGCAGCCCCCCTGCGGGGGGGAATGTGAATGAGCAGTTCTTC.

The genes are TRBV3-1 (or the pseudogene TRBV3-2) and TRBJ1-2, with TRBD1 identical over 7 bases. CDR1 and CDR2 from the germline V gene are LGHDT and YNNKEL (reference sequence). This CDR3 is 13 amino acids long. Trimming removed 3 bases from V and 5 bases from J; junction bases left unmatched: 3. The CDR3 nucleotides read TGTGCCAGCAGCCAGGGGACAGTTTATGGCTACACCTTC. Amino acid sequence: CASSQGTVYGYTF.

V gene TRBV9 combines with J gene TRBJ2-7; D not certain. Germline CDR1 is SGDLS and CDR2 is YYNGEE. The CDR3 runs 13 residues. V lost 0 bases to trimming and J lost 4 bases, with 8 bases between them. CDR3 in amino acids: CASSVAGQYEQYF. The CDR3 DNA follows: TGTGCCAGCAGCGTAGCAGGTCAATACGAGCAGTACTTC.

This clone appeared a single time. The genes are TRBV24-1 and TRBJ2-3; 11 bases align to TRBD1. CDR1 is KGHDR and CDR2 is SFDVKD in the germline V gene. The V gene end was trimmed by 7 bases and the J gene end by 4 bases; junction bases not matched to a gene: 3. This CDR3 contains 14 residues. The CDR3 here is CATSPGQGADTQYF. The CDR3 DNA follows: TGTGCCACCAGCCCGGGACAGGGGGCAGATACGCAGTATTTT.

The genes are TRBV27 and TRBJ1-3; 8 nucleotides line up with TRBD1. This CDR3 spans 17 amino acids. V lost 7 bases and J lost 1; bases outside the gene matches: 12. Germline V gene sequence: CDR1 MNHEY, CDR2 SMNVEV (reference sequence). CDR3 DNA: TGTGCCAGCACCTCTAAGGGACAGGATAAATCTGGAAACACCATATATTTT. It specifies CASTSKGQDKSGNTIYF.

The CDR3, as DNA: TGTGCCAGTAGTATACAGGCGAATCAGCCCCAGCATTTT. It codes for CASSIQANQPQHF. The J gene is TRBJ1-5, the V gene TRBV19; D remains unclear. CDR3 size: 13 residues. CDR1 and CDR2 (germline): LNHDA, SQIVND (reference sequence). Trimming removed 2 bases from V and 4 bases from J, with 6 bases in between.

This chain links TRBV28 with TRBJ1-2; TRBD1 aligns across 9 bases. V shed 3 bases, J shed 11 bases, and the junction held 10 bases outside the gene matches. This CDR3 has 14 amino acids. Germline assignment: CDR1 MDHEN and CDR2 SYDVKM. The CDR3 DNA reads as TGTGCCAGCAGTTTCGGGGACAGGGTTTATTCGTACACCTTC. Protein: CASSFGDRVYSYTF.

About this clone: Germline is not matched at one junction end, which may reflect a read error. The V and J genes are TRBV5-4 and TRBJ2-6; D is perhaps TRBD1 (5 bases). The CDR3 length is 12 residues. Germline V gene sequence: CDR1 SGHNT, CDR2 YYREEE (reference sequence). CDR3 protein: CASSPGANVLTF. CDR3 DNA: TGTGCCAGCAGCCCTGGGGCCAACGTCCTGACCTTC.

The V and J genes are TRBV27 and TRBJ2-2; tentative D call: TRBD1 (6 bases). The CDR3 covers 16 residues. Per germline, CDR1 MNHEY and CDR2 SMNVEV (reference sequence). Trimming pared 5 bases from V and 4 bases from J, leaving 17 bases between. The CDR3 region is CASSPRAPGATGELFF. The CDR3 region has the DNA TGTGCCAGCAGTCCTCGGGCCCCAGGGGCCACCGGGGAGCTGTTTTTT.

The V and J genes are TRBV28 and TRBJ1-5; no reliable D call. The CDR3 consists of 15 residues. V lost 5 bases, J lost 4 bases, and 15 bases lay in between. Germline V gene data show CDR1 as MDHEN and CDR2 as SYDVKM. As DNA, the CDR3 is TGTGCCAGCAGTATCCGACGGAGTCATAATCAGCCCCAGCATTTT. It encodes CASSIRRSHNQPQHF. Together with reference TRBV28 and TRBJ1-5, the CDR3 gives the full variable domain: DVKVTQSSRYLVKRTGEKVFLECVQDMDHENMFWYRQDPGLGLRLIYFSYDVKMKEKGDIPEGYSVSREKKERFSLILESASTNQTSMYLCASSIRRSHNQPQHFGDGTRLSIL.

The V gene is TRBV9, the J gene TRBJ1-2; D remains ambiguous. Germline-derived CDR1 and CDR2 are SGDLS and YYNGEE. The CDR3 is made up of 14 amino acids. Trimming took 4 bases from V and 6 from J, leaving 16 bases between them. CDR3 DNA sequence: TGTGCCAGCAGCCTCACGGGGAGAAGTGATGGCTACACCTTC. Its translation is CASSLTGRSDGYTF.

The rearrangement links TRBV11-1 to TRBJ1-1; D is unresolved. Germline V gives CDR1 SGHAT, CDR2 FQDESV (reference sequence). Deletions cut 1 base from V and 2 bases from J, with 11 bases between. This CDR3 contains 15 residues. The CDR3 DNA sequence: TGTGCCAGCAGCTTAGTATTCCGGGGAAACACTGAAGCTTTCTTT. Amino acids: CASSLVFRGNTEAFF.

This sequence joins TRBV28 and TRBJ1-3, with TRBD1 matching over 9 bases. The germline V gene has CDR1 MDHEN and CDR2 SYDVKM. There are 17 residues in the CDR3. With 2 bases clipped from V and 3 bases from J, the junction kept 8 bases outside the gene matches. Here the CDR3 reads CASSLDRDRDFGNTIYF. The CDR3 coding sequence is TGTGCCAGCAGTTTAGACCGGGACAGGGACTTTGGAAACACCATATATTTT.

This chain uses TRBV6-5 with TRBJ1-5; TRBD1 agrees at 9 bases. The CDR3 totals 15 residues. Germline lookup yields CDR1 MNHEY and CDR2 SVGAGI. V lost 5 bases and J lost 9; bases outside the gene matches: 11. Here the CDR3 DNA reads TGTGCCAGCAGTATAGGGGACAGGGTTCGTTCGCCCCAGCATTTT. Its protein product is CASSIGDRVRSPQHF.

The chain links TRBV19 to TRBJ2-1; 11 positions agree with TRBD2. The V segment lost 3 bases and the J segment 1 base; nucleotides outside the gene matches: 5. Germline V gives CDR1 LNHDA, CDR2 SQIVND (reference sequence). The CDR3 runs 17 residues. The CDR3 reads CASSMTSGINSYNEQFF. The CDR3 DNA reads as TGTGCCAGTAGTATGACTAGCGGGATAAATTCCTACAATGAGCAGTTCTTC.

The V call is TRBV7-2, the J call TRBJ1-5, with 8 nucleotides matching TRBD1. CDR1 and CDR2 from the germline V gene are SGHTA and FQGNSA. The CDR3 extends over 13 amino acids. V was pared by 5 bases and J by 6 bases, with 3 bases of the junction left unmatched. DNA of the CDR3: TGTGCCAGCAGCCCAGGGGGCCCTCAGCCCCAGCATTTT. It specifies CASSPGGPQPQHF.

The rearrangement joins TRBV5-6 to TRBJ2-2, with TRBD1 identical over 10 bases. This CDR3 is built from 15 residues. The germline V gene has CDR1 SGHDT and CDR2 YYEEEE. J lost 6 bases, V lost 3 bases, and 5 bases had no gene match. The CDR3 coding sequence is TGTGCCAGCAGCTACGGGACAGGGGTTGCCGGGGAGCTGTTTTTT. As protein: CASSYGTGVAGELFF.

This chain links TRBV9 with TRBJ2-1, with TRBD2 matching over 9 bases. This CDR3 is built from 15 residues. CDR1 is SGDLS and CDR2 is YYNGEE in the germline V gene. V was pared by 4 bases and J by 6 bases, with 8 bases of the junction left unmatched. The CDR3 DNA sequence: TGTGCCAGCAGCCCCGGGACTAGCTCCCCCAATGAGCAGTTCTTC. Its protein is CASSPGTSSPNEQFF.

The chain is built from TRBV7-9 and TRBJ2-1; 7 nucleotides agree with TRBD2. With V trimmed by 6 bases and J by 6 bases, 5 bases remained unmatched. CDR1 is SEHNR and CDR2 is FQNEAQ in the germline V gene (reference sequence). This CDR3 is built from 13 residues. CDR3 loop: CASRRASGNEQFF. The CDR3 DNA is TGTGCCAGCAGGAGGGCTAGCGGCAATGAGCAGTTCTTC.

This clone is a singleton in its sample. The chain carries TRBV4-1 and TRBJ2-5; D possibly corresponds to TRBD1 (5 bases). Trimming took 3 bases from V and 2 from J, leaving 13 bases between them. Germline V gene data show CDR1 as MGHRA and CDR2 as YSYEKL. The CDR3 runs to 15 residues. The DNA for the CDR3 is TGCGCCAGCAGCCAGACGTGGGGCGAACAAGAGACCCAGTACTTC. Its translation is CASSQTWGEQETQYF.

J is TRBJ1-1 and V is TRBV9, with D possibly TRBD1 on 6 matching bases. The CDR3 loop spans 14 amino acids. V was trimmed by 7 bases and J by 0 bases, leaving 13 bases between them. Germline assignment: CDR1 SGDLS and CDR2 YYNGEE. CDR3 DNA sequence: TGTGCCAGCTCGGTAGACAGGTTGAACACTGAAGCTTTCTTT. This sequence encodes CASSVDRLNTEAFF.

This clone was observed a few times. V gene TRBV2 combines with J gene TRBJ2-7; TRBD1 might be the D (5 bases). In germline, CDR1 is SNHLY, CDR2 FYNNEI. The length of the CDR3 is 13 residues. The germline V and J ends were trimmed by 5 bases and 5 bases, with 13 bases remaining between them. CDR3 in amino acids: CASSPTVKHEQYF. The CDR3 region has the DNA TGTGCCAGCAGTCCGACAGTGAAGCACGAGCAGTACTTC.